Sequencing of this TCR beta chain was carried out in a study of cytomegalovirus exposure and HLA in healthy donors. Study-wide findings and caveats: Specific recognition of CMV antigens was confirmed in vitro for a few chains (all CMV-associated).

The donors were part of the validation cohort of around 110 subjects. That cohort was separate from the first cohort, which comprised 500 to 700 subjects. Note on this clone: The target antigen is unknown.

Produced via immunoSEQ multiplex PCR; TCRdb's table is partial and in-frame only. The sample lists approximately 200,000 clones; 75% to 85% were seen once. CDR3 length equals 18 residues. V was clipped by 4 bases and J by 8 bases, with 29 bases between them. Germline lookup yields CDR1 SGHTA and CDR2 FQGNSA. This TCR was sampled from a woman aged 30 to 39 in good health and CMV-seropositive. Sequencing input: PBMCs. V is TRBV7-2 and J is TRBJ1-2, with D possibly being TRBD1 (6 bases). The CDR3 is CASSSWGVKWGRVGGYTF. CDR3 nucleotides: TGTGCCAGCAGCTCGTGGGGTGTTAAATGGGGGCGCGTCGGAGGCTACACCTTC.